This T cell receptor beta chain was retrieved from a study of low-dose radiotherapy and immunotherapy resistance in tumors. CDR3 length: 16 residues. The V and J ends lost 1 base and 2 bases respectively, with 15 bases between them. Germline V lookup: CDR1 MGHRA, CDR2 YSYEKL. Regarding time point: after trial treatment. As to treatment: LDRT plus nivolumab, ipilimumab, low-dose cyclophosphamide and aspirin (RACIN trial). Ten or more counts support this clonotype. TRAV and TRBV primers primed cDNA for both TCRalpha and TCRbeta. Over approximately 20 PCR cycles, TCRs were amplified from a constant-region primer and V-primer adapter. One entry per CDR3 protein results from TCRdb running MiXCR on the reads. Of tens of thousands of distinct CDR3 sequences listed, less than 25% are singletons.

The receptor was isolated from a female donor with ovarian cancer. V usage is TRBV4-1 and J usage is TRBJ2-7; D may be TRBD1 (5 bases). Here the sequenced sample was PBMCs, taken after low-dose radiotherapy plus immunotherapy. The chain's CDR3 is CASSQGQGTTPYEQYF. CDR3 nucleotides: TGCGCCAGCAGCCAAGGGCAGGGAACAACCCCCTACGAGCAGTACTTC.